The 32 T cell receptor beta chains reported below all come from one sample, sequenced in a study of T-cell memory formation after mild COVID-19. TCRdb used MiXCR to reprocess the 5' RACE reads, holding one entry per CDR3 protein. This table holds around 450,000 distinct CDR3 sequences, 20% found once. The sample was PBMCs or a T cell subset sorted from them (not recorded which). The receptor source for this set is an adult woman who had mild COVID-19 (a few samples of this study predate the infection). Cell type and time point are not known.

V usage is TRBV7-9 and J usage is TRBJ1-4; no reliable D call. This CDR3 region has 16 residues. CDR1 and CDR2 from the germline V gene are SEHNR and FQNEAQ (reference sequence). The V and J ends lost 0 bases and 5 bases respectively, with 13 bases between them. CDR3: CASSLALVSQNEKLFF. The CDR3 region has the DNA TGTGCCAGCAGCTTAGCCCTAGTCAGCCAGAATGAAAAACTGTTTTTT.

This chain connects TRBV4-1 to TRBJ2-2, with a tentative D call TRBD2 (5 bases). CDR1 and CDR2 from the germline V gene are MGHRA and YSYEKL. V gave up 1 base and J gave up 2 bases, with 11 bases separating them. The CDR3 length is 16 residues. This CDR3 reads CASSQARGLNTGELFF. The CDR3 DNA reads as TGCGCCAGCAGCCAAGCCCGAGGGCTTAACACCGGGGAGCTGTTTTTT.

A few counts support this clonotype. V and J are TRBV29-1 and TRBJ2-1; maybe TRBD1 (5 bases). Between the trimmed V and J ends, which lost 6 bases and 6 bases, there was a span of 12 bases. The CDR3 has 12 residues. In germline, CDR1 is SQVTM, CDR2 ANQGSEA. CDR3 sequence (DNA): TGCAGCGTGGGTACAGGTCTCAATGAGCAGTTCTTC. It is translated as CSVGTGLNEQFF.

This clonotype was found a few times. This chain joins TRBV18 and TRBJ1-1; 8 bases are a match to TRBD1. The CDR3 runs 14 residues. V lost 6 bases, J lost 1 base, and 4 bases stayed unmatched. Germline V gene sequence: CDR1 KGHSH, CDR2 LQKENI. CDR3 residues: CASSRTGPNTEAFF. Written as DNA, the CDR3 is TGTGCCAGCTCCCGGACAGGGCCGAACACTGAAGCTTTCTTT.

The gene calls are TRBV15 and TRBJ1-1; D gene uncertain. Trimming pared 0 bases from V and 1 base from J, leaving 3 bases between. From germline, CDR1 is LNHNV and CDR2 YYDKDF (reference sequence). The CDR3 has 13 amino acids. Here the CDR3 reads CATSREGNTEAFF. DNA for the CDR3: TGTGCCACCAGCAGAGAGGGGAACACTGAAGCTTTCTTT.

The chain employs TRBV12-3 or TRBV12-4 and TRBJ1-3, with D tentatively TRBD1 (5 bases). Trimming removed 6 bases at V and 4 bases at J, with 16 bases between. This CDR3 is built from 15 residues. CDR3 in DNA: TGTGCCAGCAGCCCAGCAGGGAGGAAGGGAAACACCATATATTTT. The encoded protein is CASSPAGRKGNTIYF.

The chain combines TRBV20-1 with TRBJ1-2; TRBD1 is a possible D gene (5 bases). The CDR3 contains 15 residues. V lost 0 bases, J lost 1 base, and 12 bases lay in between. CDR1 and CDR2 from the germline V gene are DFQATT and SNEGSKA (reference sequence). CDR3 nucleotide sequence: TGCAGTGCTAGAGATTCCAGGGCAGATAACTATGGCTACACCTTC. This encodes CSARDSRADNYGYTF.

The sample holds a few counts of this clonotype. The chain uses TRBV5-4 and TRBJ2-1; D remains ambiguous. Trimming left V 0 bases short and J 2 bases short, with 6 bases between. There are 14 residues in the CDR3. Germline values: CDR1 SGHNT, CDR2 YYREEE (reference sequence). The CDR3 sequence is CASSLASAYNEQFF. CDR3 sequence (DNA): TGTGCCAGCAGCTTGGCCTCTGCCTACAATGAGCAGTTCTTC.

The chain couples TRBV7-2 to TRBJ1-2, with D possibly being TRBD1 (6 bases). Germline lookup yields CDR1 SGHTA and CDR2 FQGNSA. The CDR3 loop spans 14 amino acids. The V and J ends lost 5 bases and 4 bases respectively, with 14 bases between them. The DNA for the CDR3 is TGTGCCAGCAGCAAACAGGGAATCTCCTATGGCTACACCTTC. This codes for CASSKQGISYGYTF.

This clonotype has a handful of counts. The chain couples TRBV5-1 to TRBJ2-5, with 12 bases aligning to TRBD1. Germline V gene sequence: CDR1 SGHRS, CDR2 YFSETQ. With 0 bases clipped from V and 1 base from J, the junction kept 4 bases outside the gene matches. The CDR3 is made up of 17 amino acids. The CDR3 coding sequence is TGCGCCAGCAGCTTGGAAGGGACAGGGGGCGGCCAAGAGACCCAGTACTTC. Encoded protein: CASSLEGTGGGQETQYF.

J is TRBJ1-1 and V is TRBV19; tentatively, D is TRBD1 (5 bases). The CDR3 extends over 15 amino acids. Germline values: CDR1 LNHDA, CDR2 SQIVND (reference sequence). Trimming removed 4 bases from V and 0 bases from J, with 12 bases in between. DNA of the CDR3: TGTGCCAGTAGTACCGAGGGGTGGATGAACACTGAAGCTTTCTTT. Protein: CASSTEGWMNTEAFF.

The rearrangement uses TRBV7-2 and TRBJ1-1; D is undetermined. V gave up 6 bases and J gave up 3 bases, with 11 bases separating them. Germline V gene data show CDR1 as SGHTA and CDR2 as FQGNSA. The CDR3 consists of 13 residues. CDR3 bases: TGTGCCAGCAGGCTTAGCGGTTACACTGAAGCTTTCTTT. It encodes CASRLSGYTEAFF.

V is TRBV7-9 and J is TRBJ2-2, with 13 positions matching TRBD2. V lost 0 bases and J lost 2; bases outside the gene matches: 3. CDR3 size: 18 residues. CDR1 and CDR2 from the germline V gene are SEHNR and FQNEAQ (reference sequence). This CDR3 is CASSLAGLAGRNTGELFF. CDR3 sequence (DNA): TGTGCCAGCAGCTTAGCGGGACTAGCGGGACGAAACACCGGGGAGCTGTTTTTT. Full variable domain (outside the CDR3, taken from reference TRBV7-9 and TRBJ2-2): DTGVSQNPRHKITKRGQNVTFRCDPISEHNRLYWYRQTLGQGPEFLTYFQNEAQLEKSRLLSDRFSAERPKGSFSTLEIQRTEQGDSAMYLCASSLAGLAGRNTGELFFGEGSRLTVL.

The rearrangement links TRBV5-1 to TRBJ2-3, with TRBD2 matching 13 bases. The CDR3 is made up of 16 amino acids. Germline lookup yields CDR1 SGHRS and CDR2 YFSETQ. With 3 bases clipped from V and 8 bases from J, the junction kept 9 bases outside the gene matches. CDR3 nucleotides: TGCGCCAGCAGCTCTGGACTAGCGGGGGAGTGGAGTACGCAGTATTTT. This encodes CASSSGLAGEWSTQYF. Complete variable domain (other parts from reference TRBV5-1 and TRBJ2-3): KAGVTQTPRYLIKTRGQQVTLSCSPISGHRSVSWYQQTPGQGLQFLFEYFSETQRNKGNFPGRFSGRQFSNSRSEMNVSTLELGDSALYLCASSSGLAGEWSTQYFGPGTRLTVL.

This clonotype was recorded a few times. This rearrangement joins TRBV5-1 to TRBJ1-1; D is undetermined. Trimming took off 0 bases at V and 4 bases at J, with 10 bases between the two ends. The CDR3 extends over 14 amino acids. CDR1 and CDR2 (germline): SGHRS, YFSETQ. The CDR3 region is CASSLVGEGTEAFF. The CDR3 DNA reads TGCGCCAGCAGCTTGGTCGGAGAAGGCACTGAAGCTTTCTTT.

This chain connects TRBV7-9 to TRBJ2-7; a possible D gene is TRBD2 (5 bases). CDR3 size: 14 residues. Germline V lookup: CDR1 SEHNR, CDR2 FQNEAQ (reference sequence). Trimming shortened V by 8 bases and J by 2 bases, and 16 bases separated the two germline ends. DNA for the CDR3: TGTGCCAGCTTCAAGGATTCGAGGGCCTACGAGCAGTACTTC. It encodes CASFKDSRAYEQYF.

This clonotype occurred many times. The chain uses TRBV18 and TRBJ2-3; D ambiguous. CDR1 is KGHSH and CDR2 is LQKENI in the germline V gene. Trimming shortened V by 4 bases and J by 2 bases, and 7 bases separated the two germline ends. This CDR3 region has 13 residues. This CDR3 is CASSQTYTDTQYF. In DNA, the CDR3 is TGTGCCAGCTCACAAACCTACACAGATACGCAGTATTTT.

This clonotype was observed a handful of times. The chain links TRBV19 to TRBJ1-5; 10 nucleotides agree with TRBD1. CDR1 is LNHDA, CDR2 SQIVND, per germline (reference sequence). V dropped 5 bases and J dropped 6; count of bases not matched to a gene: 7. The CDR3 has 15 residues. The CDR3 sequence is CASSFQTGGGQPQHF. The CDR3 bases are TGTGCCAGTAGTTTCCAGACAGGGGGCGGTCAGCCCCAGCATTTT.

This clonotype was observed a few times. The V call is TRBV7-9, the J call TRBJ2-7; 7 nucleotides match TRBD2. The trim removed 3 bases at V and 1 base at J, leaving 9 bases unmatched. This CDR3 has 16 residues. Germline V CDR1 and CDR2: SEHNR, FQNEAQ (reference sequence). The CDR3 DNA is TGTGCCAGCAGCTTCTTGCGAGGGCGGGGGTCCTACGAGCAGTACTTC. Amino acids: CASSFLRGRGSYEQYF.

This rearrangement joins TRBV5-1 to TRBJ2-2; no definite D call. The CDR3 spans 14 residues. In germline, CDR1 is SGHRS, CDR2 YFSETQ. Trimming cost V 2 bases and J 5 bases, with 10 bases left between them. In DNA, the CDR3 is TGCGCCAGCAGCTTTGATGGGGTTACCGGGGAGCTGTTTTTT. This gives the protein CASSFDGVTGELFF.

This clonotype has a handful of counts. This sequence joins TRBV12-3 or TRBV12-4 and TRBJ1-1; TRBD1 aligns across 12 bases. CDR3 length: 20 amino acids. Germline trimming cut 7 bases from V and 1 base from J; bases unmatched to any gene: 19. The CDR3 DNA is TGTGCCAGCATTACCCGGGACAGGGGGCGCGGTCAAGGGGGGAACACTGAAGCTTTCTTT. Residues: CASITRDRGRGQGGNTEAFF.

The gene calls are TRBV4-2 and TRBJ2-3; D might be TRBD2 (6 bases). Germline V gene lookup returns CDR1 LGHNA and CDR2 YNFKEQ. With 0 bases removed from V and 3 bases from J, the gap between germline ends came to 13 bases. The CDR3 is 16 residues long. CDR3 sequence (DNA): TGTGCCAGCAGCCAAGAGAAGACGGGAGAAACAGATACGCAGTATTTT. As protein: CASSQEKTGETDTQYF.

In this sample, this clonotype turned up a few times. The chain uses TRBV12-5 and TRBJ2-1; 8 bases are shared with TRBD2. This CDR3 contains 13 residues. J lost 9 bases, V lost 2 bases, and 3 bases had no gene match. The germline V gene has CDR1 LGHNT and CDR2 FRNRAP. This chain's CDR3 is CASGLRGGSEQFF. DNA for the CDR3: TGTGCTAGTGGTTTGCGGGGGGGCTCTGAGCAGTTCTTC.

This chain joins TRBV29-1 and TRBJ2-7; weak D call: TRBD2 (6 bases). Germline lookup yields CDR1 SQVTM and CDR2 ANQGSEA. V was pared by 2 bases and J by 0 bases, with 14 bases between. The length of the CDR3 is 15 residues. The CDR3 reads CSVELGGPFSYEQYF. In DNA form, the CDR3 reads TGCAGCGTTGAATTGGGGGGACCCTTCTCCTACGAGCAGTACTTC.

This clonotype was recorded a few times. The rearrangement joins TRBV6-5 to TRBJ2-2, with D tentatively TRBD1 (6 bases). Germline V lookup: CDR1 MNHEY, CDR2 SVGAGI. The CDR3 covers 14 residues. Trimming took off 6 bases at V and 2 bases at J, with 10 bases between the two ends. The CDR3, as DNA: TGTGCCAGCAGGAGGGGGAGTAACACCGGGGAGCTGTTTTTT. Encoded protein: CASRRGSNTGELFF.

This sequence joins TRBV7-2 and TRBJ1-3; no clear D. CDR1 and CDR2 from the germline V gene are SGHTA and FQGNSA. V was clipped by 5 bases and J by 4 bases, with 15 bases between them. The CDR3 loop spans 15 amino acids. The CDR3 is CASSPTSIPGNTIYF. The CDR3 DNA reads TGTGCCAGCAGCCCTACATCAATCCCAGGAAACACCATATATTTT.

This clonotype was observed a few times. CDR3: CSAGTGVGQPQHF. The CDR3 coding sequence is TGCAGCGCCGGGACAGGGGTAGGTCAGCCCCAGCATTTT. This sequence joins TRBV20-1 and TRBJ1-5, with TRBD1 identical over 10 bases. The germline CDR1 and CDR2 sequences are DFQATT and SNEGSKA (reference sequence). The CDR3 covers 13 residues.

This clonotype was counted between two and nine times. The chain links TRBV2 to TRBJ1-2; D is ambiguous. The V gene's germline CDR1 is SNHLY and CDR2 FYNNEI. V shed 4 bases and J shed 4 bases, with 22 bases lying between them. The CDR3 loop spans 17 amino acids. In DNA form, the CDR3 reads TGTGCCAGCAGTGGGATAGGAGGGAGCACCCGTATCTATGGCTACACCTTC. Translated: CASSGIGGSTRIYGYTF. The full variable domain, with the rest looked up from reference TRBV2 and TRBJ1-2, is EPEVTQTPSHQVTQMGQEVILRCVPISNHLYFYWYRQILGQKVEFLVSFYNNEISEKSEIFDDQFSVERPDGSNFTLKIRSTKLEDSAMYFCASSGIGGSTRIYGYTFGSGTRLTVV.

The chain employs TRBV4-3 and TRBJ2-4; no clear D. Between the trimmed V and J ends, which lost 4 bases and 9 bases, there was a span of 16 bases. This CDR3 contains 14 residues. The V gene's germline CDR1 is LGHNA and CDR2 YSLEER. CDR3 DNA sequence: TGCGCCAGCAGCCCTCGGGCCCCGCGCGGCATTCAGTACTTC. This sequence encodes CASSPRAPRGIQYF.

The table lists this clonotype with many counts. V is TRBV12-3 or TRBV12-4 and J is TRBJ1-5, with unresolved D. The CDR3 spans 14 residues. Deletions cut 8 bases from V and 3 bases from J, with 14 bases between. This CDR3 reads CASSLGRYNQPQHF. Written as DNA, the CDR3 is TGTGCCAGCTCTCTTGGCAGGTACAATCAGCCCCAGCATTTT.

The chain employs TRBV6-5 and TRBJ1-2; 7 bases align to TRBD1. The V gene end was trimmed by 6 bases and the J gene end by 3 bases; junction bases not matched to a gene: 10. CDR3 length: 15 amino acids. Germline CDR1 reads MNHEY; CDR2 reads SVGAGI. The CDR3 DNA reads TGTGCCAGCAGGACTGGGGCAGGGGGTGACTATGGCTACACCTTC. This gives the protein CASRTGAGGDYGYTF.

This clonotype was found many times. A much larger clone is a single base away; this may be a read error. CDR3 protein: CASSLFNEQFF. The DNA for the CDR3 is TGTGCCAGCAGCTTATTCAATGAGCAGTTCTTC. The chain recombines TRBV7-2 with TRBJ2-1, with D uncertain. The CDR3 has 11 residues. CDR1 is SGHTA and CDR2 is FQGNSA in the germline V gene. V was shortened by 2 bases and J by 6 bases, with 2 bases between the two germline ends. Together with reference TRBV7-2 and TRBJ2-1, the CDR3 gives the full variable domain: GAGVSQSPSNKVTEKGKDVELRCDPISGHTALYWYRQSLGQGLEFLIYFQGNSAPDKSGLPSDRFSAERTGGSVSTLTIQRTQQEDSAVYLCASSLFNEQFFGPGTRLTVL.